Shown below are 5 T cell receptor beta chains from a single sample sequenced in a study of blood T cell repertoires in COVID-19. Here immunoSEQ multiplex PCR was the method, and the copy in TCRdb shows in-frame clones only, minus some. Among around 140,000 clones, roughly 89% were seen once, and the ten largest hold 8.6%. The sample taken for sequencing was peripheral blood. Every receptor here comes from a woman aged 50 to 60 with active or convalescent COVID-19.

V and J are TRBV29-1 and TRBJ1-1; 8 nucleotides agree with TRBD1. The CDR3 contains 12 residues. The trim removed 5 bases at V and 5 bases at J, leaving 4 bases unmatched. Germline V gene lookup returns CDR1 SQVTM and CDR2 ANQGSEA. The CDR3 here is CSVNRGRTEAFF. CDR3 coding DNA: TGCAGCGTTAACAGGGGGAGGACTGAAGCTTTCTTT. The whole variable domain, filled in from reference TRBV29-1 and TRBJ1-1, reads SAVISQKPSRDICQRGTSLTIQCQVDSQVTMMFWYRQQPGQSLTLIATANQGSEATYESGFVIDKFPISRPNLTFSTLTVSNMSPEDSSIYLCSVNRGRTEAFFGQGTRLTVV.

Details on this clone: The sample has other DNA sequences that encode this CDR3 too. The genes are TRBV12-3 or TRBV12-4 and TRBJ1-2; tentatively, D is TRBD1 (6 bases). Trimming removed 1 base at V and 3 bases at J, with 6 bases between. The CDR3 totals 13 residues. The CDR3 here is CASSLGQDYGYTF. The CDR3 region has the DNA TGTGCCAGCAGTTTAGGACAGGACTATGGCTACACCTTC.

This clone was recorded a few times. The chain combines TRBV3-1 (or the pseudogene TRBV3-2) with TRBJ1-5; TRBD1 agrees at 8 bases. The CDR3 runs 17 residues. Germline V gene sequence: CDR1 LGHDT, CDR2 YNNKEL (reference sequence). The V gene end was trimmed by 3 bases and the J gene end by 6 bases; junction bases not matched to a gene: 13. The CDR3 nucleotides read TGTGCCAGCAGCCAGAGTCTAGGTCGGACAGGGAGTCAGCCCCAGCATTTT. The encoded protein is CASSQSLGRTGSQPQHF.

The chain links TRBV6-1 to TRBJ1-6; a weak D match, TRBD1 (6 bases). The germline V gene encodes CDR1 MNHNS and CDR2 SASEGT. The V and J ends lost 3 bases and 0 bases respectively, with 15 bases between them. This CDR3 spans 18 amino acids. CDR3 region: CASSETGWGSSYNSPLHF. The CDR3 nucleotides are TGTGCCAGCAGTGAGACAGGCTGGGGGAGCTCCTATAATTCACCCCTCCACTTT.

In regard to this clone: A junction boundary mismatches the germline segment, possibly from a read error. The V gene is TRBV18, the J gene TRBJ1-1, with D possibly matching TRBD1 (6 bases). The germline CDR1 and CDR2 sequences are KGHSH and LQKENI. This CDR3 has 13 amino acids. The DNA of the CDR3 is TGTGCCAACTCACCTCCAGGGGACACTGAAGCTTTCTTT. Its translation: CANSPPGDTEAFF. The full variable domain, its missing parts supplied by reference TRBV18 and TRBJ1-1, is NAGVMQNPRHLVRRRGQEARLRCSPMKGHSHVYWYRQLPEEGLKFMVYLQKENIIDESGMPKERFSAEFPKEGPSILRIQQVVRGDSAAYFCANSPPGDTEAFFGQGTRLTVV.